Listed below are T cell receptor beta chains from one sample, sequenced in a study of blood T cells in healthy people across ages. One entry per CDR3 protein results from TCRdb running MiXCR on the 5' RACE reads. Among approximately 760,000 distinct CDR3 sequences, 20% to 25% were seen once, and the ten largest hold 9.4%. The data also belong to a second study, concerning T cells of mothers and their children.

Sequencing used blood. The receptors come from a boy under 18 in good health. CDR3s include the opening cysteine and the closing phenylalanine or tryptophan. A D gene is named only where the DNA matches it firmly. Where a row states a size, it is once, few, many or the class of an expanded clone; other rows omit it.

>-|TRBV29-1|TRBJ2-3|few
TGCAGCGTTGGGCCCAGGGGGGTACCGTTGGATACGCAGTATTTT
CSVGPRGVPLDTQYF
>-|TRBV28|TRBJ2-7|-
TGTGCCAGCAGTTTAGAGTTCATTGGTGGAGGCAGCGACGAGCAGTACTTC
CASSLEFIGGGSDEQYF
>-|TRBV7-9|TRBJ1-1|-
TGTGCCAGTAGCCCAAAGGCGGTGGGCCTACCGAGGGCTGAAGCTTTCTTT
CASSPKAVGLPRAEAFF
>TRBD2|TRBV7-6|TRBJ2-3|-
TGTGCCAGCAGCTTAAGGGGGGGGACTAGCTCAGATACGCAGTATTTT
CASSLRGGTSSDTQYF
>-|TRBV6-5|TRBJ1-4|few
TGTGCCAGCAGTTCGAATCAGGGACCGAGGGCCCAACTGTTTTTT
CASSSNQGPRAQLFF
>-|TRBV5-6|TRBJ2-6|-
TGTGCCAGCTCCTGGGGGCTACAATCTGGGGCCAACGTCCTGACTTTC
CASSWGLQSGANVLTF
>TRBD2|TRBV20-1|TRBJ2-5|-
TGCAGTGCTAGGGCCGCTAGCGGGAGGGGTGAGACCCAGTACTTC
CSARAASGRGETQYF
>TRBD2|TRBV7-6|TRBJ2-5|-
TGTGCCAGCAGCTTAGCGCGGGGACTAGGACAAGAGACCCAGTACTTC
CASSLARGLGQETQYF
>TRBD2|TRBV20-1|TRBJ2-7|-
TGCAGTGCTAGAAATAGCGGGAGTGGGAGATACGAGCAGTACTTC
CSARNSGSGRYEQYF
>-|TRBV6-5|TRBJ2-7|-
TGTGCCGGCAGTTACCGTCAGGGCAGCGAGCAGTACTTC
CAGSYRQGSEQYF
>TRBD1|TRBV28|TRBJ1-2|many
TGTGCCAGCAGTTTAACAGGGGCCTATGGCTACACCTTC
CASSLTGAYGYTF
>-|TRBV29-1|TRBJ1-2|-
TGCAGCGCCCTAATATCCGACTATGGCTACACCTTC
CSALISDYGYTF
>TRBD1|TRBV10-3|TRBJ2-5|few
TGTGCCATCGGAACAGGGGGCCTGGAGACCCAGTACTTC
CAIGTGGLETQYF
>TRBD1|TRBV18|TRBJ2-3|few
TGTGCCAGCTCACCGACAGGGGACATTACTAGCACAGATACGCAGTATTTT
CASSPTGDITSTDTQYF
>TRBD2|TRBV29-1|TRBJ2-3|-
TGCAGCGTTGAAGGGGTCCGGACTAGCGGGCGCACAGATACGCAGTATTTT
CSVEGVRTSGRTDTQYF
>TRBD1|TRBV28|TRBJ2-5|-
TGTGCCACTTGGGACAGGGAGGGTGAGACCCAGTACTTC
CATWDREGETQYF
>TRBD1|TRBV7-2|TRBJ2-1|few
TGTGCCAGCAGCCCCGACAGGGTCAACAATGAGCAGTTCTTC
CASSPDRVNNEQFF
>TRBD2|TRBV6-1|TRBJ2-1|few
TGTGCCAGCAGTACTAGCGGATGGAACAATGAGCAGTTCTTC
CASSTSGWNNEQFF
>-|TRBV7-9|TRBJ1-4|few
TGTGCCAGCAGCTCTCAGCATCCGGCTGGGATGTTTTTT
CASSSQHPAGMFF
>-|TRBV3-1|TRBJ1-2|few
TGTGCCAGCAGCCAAGATGTGGGGGTGGACTATGGCTACACCTTC
CASSQDVGVDYGYTF
>-|TRBV7-9|TRBJ2-1|-
TGTGCCAGTAGCTTAGGGGTCGGGGACTTACTTAATGAGCAGTTCTTC
CASSLGVGDLLNEQFF
>-|TRBV4-1|TRBJ2-2|many
TGCGCCAGCAGCCAAGTACTCGCGAACACCGGGGAGCTGTTTTTT
CASSQVLANTGELFF
>-|TRBV29-1|TRBJ1-5|-
TGCAGCGTTGGGGACGCTAGCCAGCCCCAGCATTTT
CSVGDASQPQHF
>-|TRBV27|TRBJ2-1|few
TGTGCCAGCAGTTTAGTGGAGGGGCATGAGCAGTTCTTC
CASSLVEGHEQFF
>-|TRBV15|TRBJ2-2|-
TGTGCCACCAGCAGAGATTCAGTCACCGGGGAGCTGTTTTTT
CATSRDSVTGELFF
>TRBD1|TRBV15|TRBJ2-5|-
TGTGCCACCAGCAGGACCGGGACAGGGAAGGAGACCCAGTACTTC
CATSRTGTGKETQYF
>-|TRBV6-5|TRBJ1-2|-
TGTGCCAGCAGCGGGTCGGGCTATGGCTACACCTTC
CASSGSGYGYTF
>-|TRBV9|TRBJ1-3|-
TGTGCCAGCAGCGGAAGTAATCACGGAAACACCATATATTTT
CASSGSNHGNTIYF
>-|TRBV7-2|TRBJ2-7|-
TGTGCCAGCAGCTTAGATAGGGTGACTAGGATCTACGAGCAGTACTTC
CASSLDRVTRIYEQYF
>-|TRBV15|TRBJ2-7|-
TGTGCCACCAGCAGAGATCAGGTTTCAACCTACGAGCAGTACTTC
CATSRDQVSTYEQYF
>-|TRBV28|TRBJ1-5|-
TGTGCCAGCAGAGTCTTATATAGCAATCAGCCCCAGCATTTT
CASRVLYSNQPQHF
>-|TRBV7-9|TRBJ2-7|-
TGTGCCAGCAGACAATCGGGACGTACCTACGAGCAGTACTTC
CASRQSGRTYEQYF
>-|TRBV7-7|TRBJ2-1|once
TGTGCTAGCAGCTTAGAGGCCCAAAACAATGAGCAGTTCTTC
CASSLEAQNNEQFF
>TRBD1|TRBV12-3/TRBV12-4|TRBJ1-5|few
TGTGCCAGCAGGACAGGGTCGCGCAATCAGCCCCAGCATTTT
CASRTGSRNQPQHF
>TRBD1|TRBV7-9|TRBJ1-3|-
TGTGCCAGCAGCTCTCCGGGGGGAGGACAGGGTTCCTCTGGAAACACCATATATTTT
CASSSPGGGQGSSGNTIYF
>-|TRBV7-9|TRBJ2-2|-
TGTGCCAGCAGTCCTACTAGAGACACCGGGGAGCTGTTTTTT
CASSPTRDTGELFF
>-|TRBV2|TRBJ1-5|-
TGTGCCAGCAGTGGGGAATCGGTTCAGCCCCAGCATTTT
CASSGESVQPQHF
>-|TRBV20-1|TRBJ2-7|few
TGCAGTGCTAAAACGGATGTGACCTACGAGCAGTACTTC
CSAKTDVTYEQYF
>TRBD2|TRBV19|TRBJ2-5|-
TGTGCCAGTAGAGACCTAGCGGGGGGGGATGGGGAGACCCAGTACTTC
CASRDLAGGDGETQYF
>-|TRBV5-1|TRBJ2-5|-
TGCGCCAGCAGCTGGGAGGACGGAGGGGAGACCCAGTACTTC
CASSWEDGGETQYF
>-|TRBV7-9|TRBJ2-5|-
TGTGCCAGCAGCGTGGGGAAGCGGGAGACCCAGTACTTC
CASSVGKRETQYF
>-|TRBV7-2|TRBJ2-3|few
TGTGCCAGCAGCTTAGCGTGGAGGGGAGATACGCAGTATTTT
CASSLAWRGDTQYF